This TCR beta chain was captured in a study of T cell responses to AZD1222 COVID-19 vaccine. Findings of the study overall: Only a handful of AZD1222 recipients tested seropositive at baseline. White British donors predominated, females outnumbered males, and clonal diversity was possibly underestimated.

Data came from immunoSEQ multiplex PCR; TCRdb stores just in-frame clones and leaves some out. The table includes roughly 160,000 clones, less than 95% detected once. CDR3 length: 15 amino acids. The germline gives CDR1 SEHNR, CDR2 FQNEAQ (reference sequence). Trimming took off 3 bases at V and 0 bases at J, with 9 bases between the two ends. About this clone itself: What it binds is not known.

This receptor was taken from an adult in good health. This material consisted of peripheral blood, taken on day 0 of AZD1222 vaccination. This chain links TRBV7-9 with TRBJ2-1; D gene ambiguous. The CDR3 protein is CASSLLPSSYNEQFF. The CDR3 bases are TGTGCCAGCAGCTTGTTACCTAGCTCCTACAATGAGCAGTTCTTC.